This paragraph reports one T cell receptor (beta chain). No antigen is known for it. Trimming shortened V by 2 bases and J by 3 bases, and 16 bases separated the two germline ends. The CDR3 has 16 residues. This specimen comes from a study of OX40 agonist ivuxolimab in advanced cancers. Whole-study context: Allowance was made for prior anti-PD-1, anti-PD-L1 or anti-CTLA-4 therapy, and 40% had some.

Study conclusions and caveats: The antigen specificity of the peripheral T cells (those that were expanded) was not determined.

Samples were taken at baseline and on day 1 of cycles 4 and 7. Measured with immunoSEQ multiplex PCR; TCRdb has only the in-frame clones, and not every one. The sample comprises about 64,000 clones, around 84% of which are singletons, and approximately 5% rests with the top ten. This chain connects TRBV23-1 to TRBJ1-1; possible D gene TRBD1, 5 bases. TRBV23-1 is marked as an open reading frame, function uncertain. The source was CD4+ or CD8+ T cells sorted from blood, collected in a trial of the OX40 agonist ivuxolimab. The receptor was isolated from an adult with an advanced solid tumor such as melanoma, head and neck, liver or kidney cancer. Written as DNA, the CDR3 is TGCGCCAGCAGTCAAACTGGACACCACCTGTACACTGAAGCTTTCTTT. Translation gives CASSQTGHHLYTEAFF.